This T cell receptor (beta chain) was retrieved from a study of T cells in Graves' hyperthyroidism and ophthalmopathy (dated by TCRdb to the late 2010s). A note on the overall study: To identify distinguishing TCR V-J signatures, a discovery cohort of some 99 patients was used, comprising fewer than 45 with Graves' ophthalmopathy and around 57 with stable Graves' hyperthyroidism. Prospective prediction of ophthalmopathy was tested in an independent validation cohort of approximately 19 hyperthyroidism patients and some 17 patients who later progressed to ophthalmopathy. The 100 discovery patients were randomly divided into training and test sets at a 7:3 ratio. In roughly six Graves' hyperthyroidism patients, the study also compared T-cell repertoires from thyroid tissue with T-cell repertoires from blood. After sampling, hyperthyroidism patients received methimazole starting at 30 mg daily, and ophthalmopathy patients received high-dose intravenous methylprednisolone. The paper describes TCR Vbeta CDR3 sequencing of 135 peripheral blood samples, made up of 40 to 45 ophthalmopathy patients, around 78 hyperthyroidism patients and 17 progressor patients.

TCR beta CDR3 regions were amplified from RNA transcripts. For the first round of RT-PCR on the TCR CDR3, the HTBI primer set was used together with the Qiagen OneStep RT-PCR kit. The libraries were constructed in a second round of multiplex PCR and then size-selected and purified. The libraries were sequenced on an Illumina HiSeq2000 using paired-end 100 bp reads. The original pipeline was this. Raw data were processed with SOAPnuke, discarding reads with adapters, uncalled bases, mean Phred below 15, or no exact constant-primer or identifier match. High-quality paired reads were merged with COPE v1.2.5, and unique nucleotide sequences were defined as clonotypes. Clonotypes were aligned to IMGT TRBV, TRBD and TRBJ reference segments using MiTCR v1.1. Analysis was restricted to V-J combinations with a frequency above 0.0001, which covered about 99% of repertoires. The TCS score was defined as F50 (clonal expansion) divided by E x V (chaos), with BLOSUM62-based TCRdist calculated between CDR3 peptides within each V-J. Welch's t-statistics and random forest reduced several hundred V-J features to 10 to 15, which were used in a naive Bayes classifier (R e1071). The Morisita-Horn index was used to measure how similar the thyroid and blood repertoires were. TCRdb redid the processing of the public reads, applying fastp at Q25 and MiXCR, and retained in-frame beta chains. Rows merge per CDR3 protein into single entries with the most common DNA and genes. The V and J calls here are based on TCRdb, not the publication. For this sample there are 490,000 or so distinct CDR3 sequences; about 46% appear just once. The ten largest account for about two fifths of the sample.

Ten or more counts support this clonotype. Its antigen remains undetermined. There are no base qualities to consult, and no much larger clone falls within one base. Exclusion was applied to patients with uncontrolled infections, other autoimmune diseases, pregnancy or lactation. Diagnoses were established on the basis of clinical symptoms, serum thyroxine and TRAb, thyroid ultrasound, and orbital computed tomography. Total RNA was extracted using Trizol reagent, and RNA quality was assessed on an Agilent 2100 Bioanalyzer. The paper's findings and limits, for the study overall: Sample size was not statistically predetermined, and investigators were not blinded to group allocation. In validation, the model predicted progression to ophthalmopathy a median of about 5.9 months before onset, with approximately 71% sensitivity and about 72% specificity. Most expanded thyroid clonotypes (frequency above 0.001) were also detected in blood, a finding suggesting that blood repertoires may reflect thyroid immune responses. A 13 V-J signature model separated ophthalmopathy from stable hyperthyroidism, with around 90% sensitivity and roughly 81% specificity in cross-validation and 80%/75% in testing.

This TCR was sampled from an adult woman with Graves' disease, either hyperthyroidism or ophthalmopathy (not recorded which). The sample consisted of peripheral blood or thyroid tissue (not recorded which).

In nucleotide form, the sequence is TGCGCCAGCAACCCGACGGCTTTGCAAGAGACCCAGTACTTC. Its amino acids are CASNPTALQETQYF. The V and J genes are TRBV5-1 and TRBJ2-5, with the identity of the D gene unclear. V and J are truncated by 6 bases and 2 bases respectively, leaving an intervening sequence of 14 bases. According to the germline V gene, CDR1 reads SGHRS and CDR2 reads YFSETQ. From the cysteine through the phenylalanine, the CDR3 covers 14 amino acids. The DNA shown is the 42-base CDR3, in frame from base 1.